Below, one T cell receptor (beta chain) is given with its context. This sample is part of a study of blood T cell repertoires in COVID-19. Germline V gives CDR1 MNHEY, CDR2 SMNVEV (reference sequence). V was clipped by 5 bases and J by 1 base, with 11 bases between them. The CDR3 length is 15 residues. Profiling relied on immunoSEQ multiplex PCR, and the TCRdb table lists in-frame clones only, not all of them. The sample shows some 210,000 clones, around 81% of them seen only once. Enrollees, about 18 to 90 years old, lived in 25 or so US areas. The receptor was isolated from a woman aged 50 to 60 with acute COVID-19. V usage is TRBV27 and J usage is TRBJ1-4, with D unresolved. Material: PBMCs or T cells enriched from blood (not recorded which). The CDR3 protein is CASSPEGRTNEKLFF. The CDR3 nucleotides are TGTGCCAGCAGTCCCGAGGGAAGAACTAATGAAAAACTGTTTTTT.